A selection of T cell receptor beta chains follows, all from one sample in a study of T cell responses to AZD1222 COVID-19 vaccine. The method was immunoSEQ multiplex PCR; TCRdb's version includes in-frame clones alone and lacks a portion of them. The repertoire consists of under 70,000 clones, with around 84% occurring once and the leading ten covering 21%. Sequenced here: peripheral blood, sampled on day 0 of AZD1222 vaccination. The origin of the receptors is an adult in good health. CDR3s include the opening cysteine and the closing phenylalanine or tryptophan. The D gene is left open where the match is weak. Some rows mark clone size as missing; the rest say once, few, many or name a class of expanded clone.

len	abundance	v_gene	j_gene	d_gene	CDR3aa	CDR3nt
13	once	TRBV30	TRBJ2-7	TRBD1	CAWSRQGAREQYF	TGTGCCTGGAGCCGTCAGGGGGCGCGTGAGCAGTACTTC
16	NA	TRBV21-1	TRBJ1-2	NA	CASSKGHRGRYYGYTF	TGTGCCAGCAGCAAAGGCCACAGGGGGCGCTACTATGGCTACACCTTC
15	NA	TRBV27	TRBJ1-1	TRBD1	CASSIRGLMNTEAFF	TGTGCCAGCAGTATCAGGGGGCTTATGAACACTGAAGCTTTCTTT
15	NA	TRBV7-9	TRBJ2-7	TRBD1	CASSPAGTGIYEQYF	TGTGCCAGCAGCCCGGCCGGGACAGGGATTTACGAGCAGTACTTC
15	NA	TRBV28	TRBJ2-7	TRBD1	CASSSQQGEAVRQYF	TGTGCCAGCAGTTCCCAACAGGGGGAAGCCGTCCGGCAGTACTTC
15	NA	TRBV27	TRBJ2-7	NA	CASSSPLAGVGEQYF	TGTGCCAGCAGTTCCCCCCTAGCAGGTGTGGGGGAGCAGTACTTC
17	NA	TRBV24-1	TRBJ2-5	TRBD1	CATSDRAGTGLQETQYF	TGTGCCACCAGTGACCGAGCCGGGACAGGGCTCCAAGAGACCCAGTACTTC
13	NA	TRBV18	TRBJ1-2	NA	CASSPPQADGYTF	TGTGCCAGCTCACCACCCCAGGCGGATGGCTACACCTTC
15	once	TRBV9	TRBJ2-3	NA	CASSASYTNWDTQYF	TGTGCCAGCAGCGCCTCCTATACAAACTGGGATACGCAGTATTTT
16	once	TRBV4-2	TRBJ2-1	NA	CASSQAEGGLNNEQFF	TGTGCCAGCAGCCAAGCCGAAGGGGGTCTGAACAATGAGCAGTTCTTC
14	once	TRBV2	TRBJ2-1	NA	CASSGGFSTPDWVF	TGTGCCAGCAGTGGGGGATTTAGTACGCCGGATTGGGTCTTC
14	NA	TRBV7-3	TRBJ1-1	NA	CASSLSGGNTEAFF	TGTGCCAGCAGCTTAAGCGGGGGAAACACTGAAGCTTTCTTT
13	NA	TRBV11-3	TRBJ2-1	NA	CASSDPGRNEQFF	TGTGCCAGCAGCGACCCGGGCCGGAATGAGCAGTTCTTC
14	NA	TRBV2	TRBJ2-2	NA	CATDQGTHTGELFF	TGTGCCACCGACCAGGGGACGCACACCGGGGAGCTGTTTTTT
15	once	TRBV24-1	TRBJ2-3	NA	CATRPSGTYTDTQYF	TGTGCCACCCGTCCATCGGGTACTTACACAGATACGCAGTATTTT
17	NA	TRBV19	TRBJ1-1	NA	CASRASSGLTSDVEAFF	TGTGCCAGTAGGGCCTCCTCCGGGCTAACTTCTGATGTTGAAGCTTTCTTT
14	once	TRBV4-3	TRBJ1-5	TRBD1	CASSPGQGHQPQHF	TGCGCCAGCAGCCCAGGACAGGGCCATCAGCCCCAGCATTTT
17	NA	TRBV21-1	TRBJ1-1	NA	CASSKDAQGQGYTEAFF	TGTGCCAGCAGCAAAGACGCACAGGGACAGGGCTACACTGAAGCTTTCTTT
15	NA	TRBV5-1	TRBJ2-5	TRBD1	CASSSDRVGQETQYF	TGCGCCAGCAGCTCAGACAGGGTGGGGCAAGAGACCCAGTACTTC
16	NA	TRBV7-9	TRBJ2-5	TRBD2	CASSLGGGANLETQYF	TGTGCCAGCAGCTTAGGCGGGGGGGCAAATTTGGAGACCCAGTACTTC
13	NA	TRBV28	TRBJ1-2	NA	CASSLTGNYGYTF	TGTGCCAGCAGCCTAACCGGAAACTATGGCTACACCTTC
17	NA	TRBV18	TRBJ1-5	NA	CASSPTGSLYSNQPQHF	TGTGCCAGCTCACCGACCGGGAGCCTTTATAGCAATCAGCCCCAGCATTTT
15	NA	TRBV5-4	TRBJ2-2	TRBD2	CASSLVASGSGELFF	TGTGCCAGCAGCTTGGTGGCTAGCGGGTCCGGGGAGCTGTTTTTT
11	NA	TRBV28	TRBJ2-7	NA	CASSSYYEQYF	TGTGCCAGCAGTTCTTACTACGAGCAGTACTTC
14	few	TRBV19	TRBJ2-2	NA	CASSIDPGNRELFF	TGTGCCAGTAGTATAGATCCGGGGAACCGGGAGCTGTTTTTT
15	NA	TRBV13	TRBJ1-6	TRBD1	CASSGTGTGALTLHF	TGTGCCAGCAGCGGTACCGGGACAGGGGCGCTCACCCTCCACTTT
15	once	TRBV6-5	TRBJ2-7	TRBD1	CASRLSGTGFYEQYF	TGTGCCAGCAGGCTTTCCGGGACAGGATTCTACGAGCAGTACTTC
14	NA	TRBV6-4	TRBJ1-2	NA	CASSPEAGSYGYTF	TGTGCCAGCAGCCCCGAAGCAGGGTCCTATGGCTACACCTTC
13	NA	TRBV20-1	TRBJ1-5	NA	CSASPNAGQPQHF	TGCAGTGCTAGTCCCAATGCGGGCCAGCCCCAGCATTTT
16	NA	TRBV7-2	TRBJ1-3	NA	CASSFRRGGQGNTIYF	TGTGCCAGCTCCTTCCGACGCGGGGGGCAAGGAAACACCATATATTTT
14	NA	TRBV3-1/TRBV3-2	TRBJ1-2	NA	CASSQDSVSSGYTF	TGTGCCAGCAGCCAAGATAGTGTTTCATCTGGCTACACCTTC
15	NA	TRBV3-1/TRBV3-2	TRBJ2-1	NA	CASSHLSSDYNEQFF	TGTGCCAGCAGCCACCTTTCGTCGGATTACAATGAGCAGTTCTTC
14	NA	TRBV6-5	TRBJ2-1	TRBD1	CASSRTGGYNEQFF	TGTGCCAGCAGCCGGACAGGGGGCTACAATGAGCAGTTCTTC
14	once	TRBV20-1	TRBJ2-7	TRBD2	CSASSGRLSYEQYF	TGCAGTGCTAGTAGCGGGAGGCTCTCCTACGAGCAGTACTTC
13	NA	TRBV10-1	TRBJ1-1	NA	CASKYSWNTEAFF	TGCGCCAGCAAATACTCCTGGAACACTGAAGCTTTCTTT
15	NA	TRBV5-1	TRBJ2-3	TRBD1	CASSNPGQGLDTQYF	TGCGCCAGCAGCAACCCGGGACAGGGATTGGATACGCAGTATTTT
15	NA	TRBV29-1	TRBJ2-3	NA	CSVERGMASTDTQYF	TGCAGCGTTGAAAGGGGGATGGCTAGCACAGATACGCAGTATTTT
18	NA	TRBV11-3	TRBJ1-2	NA	CASSTPTGTGIVNYGYTF	TGTGCCAGCAGCACTCCAACCGGGACGGGGATTGTGAACTATGGCTACACCTTC
12	NA	TRBV10-3	TRBJ1-1	NA	CAISDESSEAFF	TGTGCCATCAGTGATGAGTCCTCGGAAGCTTTCTTT
13	NA	TRBV7-2	TRBJ2-3	NA	CANRGGNTDTQYF	TGTGCCAACCGCGGAGGGAACACAGATACGCAGTATTTT
16	NA	TRBV19	TRBJ1-3	NA	CASRRSRGPPVDTIYF	TGTGCCAGTCGGCGATCTCGGGGACCGCCGGTGGACACCATATATTTT
14	NA	TRBV20-1	TRBJ2-5	TRBD2	CSASLLAGEGTQYF	TGCAGTGCTAGTTTACTAGCGGGGGAGGGGACCCAGTACTTC
13	NA	TRBV9	TRBJ1-1	NA	CASSETGGTEAFF	TGTGCCAGCAGCGAGACAGGAGGCACTGAAGCTTTCTTT
13	once	TRBV7-9	TRBJ1-1	NA	CASSWTANTEAFF	TGTGCCAGCTCATGGACGGCGAACACTGAAGCTTTCTTT
13	NA	TRBV15	TRBJ2-7	NA	CATSRDGLYEQYF	TGTGCCACCAGCAGAGATGGCCTCTACGAGCAGTACTTC